Below, 23 T cell receptor beta chains from the same sample are listed, as sequenced in a study of cytomegalovirus exposure and HLA in healthy donors (dated by TCRdb to the late 2010s). The protocol used for the library was the immunoSEQ multiplex PCR assay. For the multiplex PCR, a mixture combining 60 forward primers for TCR Vbeta segments and 13 reverse primers for TCR Jbeta segments was used. Imported from immuneACCESS, the table was reduced by TCRdb to in-frame sequences with V and J called. These copies leave out some clones; in studies compared against another copy, an unresolved V gene accounts for under half, and the cause of the remainder is not known. The table for this sample lists about 140,000 clones; around 79% of them were counted only once. The ten most abundant clones make up 2.8% of the sample. The source material was PBMCs. The origin of the receptors is a male donor in good health and CMV-seronegative.

This clone has a single count. The V gene is TRBV4-2, the J gene TRBJ2-1, with D uncertain. Germline assignment: CDR1 LGHNA and CDR2 YNFKEQ. The CDR3 spans 11 residues. V was pared by 1 base and J by 9 bases, with 4 bases between. The CDR3 is CASSQGSEQFF. The CDR3 nucleotides read TGTGCCAGCAGCCAAGGCAGTGAGCAGTTCTTC.

A note on this clone: Within the sample, other DNA sequences also encode this same CDR3. The chain carries TRBV5-6 and TRBJ2-7; 8 nucleotides agree with TRBD1. This CDR3 is 15 amino acids long. V trimming: 5 bases; J trimming: 3 bases; junction bases outside the gene matches: 10. CDR1 SGHDT and CDR2 YYEEEE come from the germline V gene. The CDR3 coding sequence is TGTGCCAGCAGTTCTGACAGGGGTAGACTCTACGAGCAGTACTTC. Protein product: CASSSDRGRLYEQYF.

This clone turned up a few times. Additional DNA sequences in this sample encode the identical CDR3. V and J are TRBV5-1 and TRBJ1-2; D remains unclear. The germline CDR1 and CDR2 sequences are SGHRS and YFSETQ. The CDR3 sequence is 13 residues long. V dropped 0 bases and J dropped 2 bases, with 5 bases sitting between them. The CDR3 DNA reads as TGCGCCAGCAGCTTGGATATAAACTATGGCTACACCTTC. Translating it yields CASSLDINYGYTF.

The chain has TRBV9 and TRBJ2-2, with 9 nucleotides matching TRBD2. CDR1 and CDR2 from the germline V gene are SGDLS and YYNGEE. Germline trimming cut 4 bases from V and 1 base from J; bases unmatched to any gene: 14. CDR3 length: 19 residues. The CDR3 is CASSPRGSGRSKNTGELFF. The CDR3 DNA reads as TGTGCCAGCAGCCCCCGAGGTAGCGGGAGATCGAAGAACACCGGGGAGCTGTTTTTT.

The rearrangement joins TRBV10-3 to TRBJ2-7, with 8 bases fitting TRBD1. The CDR3 is 14 residues long. Germline trimming cut 6 bases from V and 3 bases from J; bases unmatched to any gene: 7. Looked up from germline, CDR1 is ENHRY and CDR2 is SYGVKD. The CDR3 region has the DNA TGTGCCATCAGCCCAGGGGGCGTCATCTACGAGCAGTACTTC. Its translation: CAISPGGVIYEQYF.

V and J are TRBV10-2 and TRBJ2-7, with D perhaps TRBD2 (6 bases). Germline loops: CDR1 WSHSY, CDR2 SAAADI. This CDR3 spans 16 amino acids. V was trimmed by 3 bases and J by 1 base, leaving 16 bases between them. CDR3 DNA: TGCGCCAGCAGTGACCCCCTGGAGCGGGTGTCCTACGAGCAGTACTTC. Protein product: CASSDPLERVSYEQYF.

The chain recombines TRBV25-1 with TRBJ2-5; possibly TRBD1 for D (5 bases). The V gene's germline CDR1 is MGHDK and CDR2 SYGVNS. CDR3 length: 16 amino acids. V lost 8 bases, J lost 0 bases, and 19 bases lay in between. The CDR3 loop is CASRPILQVNQETQYF. The CDR3 DNA reads as TGTGCCAGCCGCCCCATCCTACAGGTTAACCAAGAGACCCAGTACTTC.

The chain couples TRBV29-1 to TRBJ1-1; the D is unclear. The CDR3 loop spans 11 amino acids. Trimming took 2 bases from V and 8 from J, leaving 9 bases between them. The germline V gene encodes CDR1 SQVTM and CDR2 ANQGSEA. The CDR3 loop is CSVERGGEAFF. In DNA form, the CDR3 reads TGCAGCGTTGAAAGAGGCGGAGAAGCTTTCTTT.

This rearrangement joins TRBV29-1 to TRBJ2-7; 10 bases line up with TRBD2. The CDR3 runs 14 residues. Germline V lookup: CDR1 SQVTM, CDR2 ANQGSEA. Unmatched junction bases numbered 6, after V lost 6 bases and J lost 1 base. CDR3 in DNA: TGCAGCGTCATGTTAGCGGGAGGATCCTACGAGCAGTACTTC. Protein: CSVMLAGGSYEQYF.

This clone was counted a single time. The chain joins TRBV14 to TRBJ2-7; no definite D call. The CDR3 has 11 amino acids. The V end lost 0 bases, the J end lost 6 bases, and 3 bases lay between the germline ends. Germline V gene sequence: CDR1 SGHDN, CDR2 FVKESK. The CDR3 loop is CASSQEREQYF. The CDR3 nucleotides are TGTGCCAGCAGCCAAGAGCGCGAGCAGTACTTC.

The chain has TRBV28 and TRBJ1-1, with TRBD1 matching over 10 bases. Germline trimming cut 4 bases from V and 0 bases from J; bases unmatched to any gene: 11. The CDR3 runs to 18 residues. Germline lookup yields CDR1 MDHEN and CDR2 SYDVKM. CDR3 bases: TGTGCCAGCAGTTGGACAGGGGGATTCGATTCGCTGAACACTGAAGCTTTCTTT. Amino acid sequence: CASSWTGGFDSLNTEAFF.

The V and J genes are TRBV5-4 and TRBJ2-3, with D uncertain. CDR3 length equals 17 residues. Germline V gene sequence: CDR1 SGHNT, CDR2 YYREEE (reference sequence). Trimming left V 1 base short and J 0 bases short, with 15 bases between. The CDR3 is CASSLRGTSLSTDTQYF. The CDR3 nucleotides read TGTGCCAGCAGCTTGCGTGGTACATCCCTTAGCACAGATACGCAGTATTTT.

This clone was observed a single time. V is TRBV5-6 and J is TRBJ1-2; D is possibly TRBD1 (5 bases). The CDR3 has 15 amino acids. Germline CDR1 and CDR2: SGHDT and YYEEEE. V dropped 2 bases and J dropped 8 bases, with 19 bases sitting between them. CDR3 protein: CASSFGSEWAGGYTF. DNA of the CDR3: TGTGCCAGCAGCTTTGGTTCAGAATGGGCAGGGGGCTACACCTTC.

The chain employs TRBV6-4 and TRBJ1-1, with 7 bases aligning to TRBD1. V dropped 6 bases and J dropped 6; count of bases not matched to a gene: 10. The CDR3 runs to 14 residues. CDR1 and CDR2 from the germline V gene are MRHNA and SNTAGT. The CDR3 DNA sequence: TGTGCCAGCAGGAGGACAGGCGAATCTCCTGAAGCTTTCTTT. Protein product: CASRRTGESPEAFF.

This clone came up once. This rearrangement joins TRBV4-3 to TRBJ1-2; the D is unclear. This CDR3 contains 13 residues. With 1 base removed from V and 4 bases from J, the gap between germline ends came to 7 bases. The germline V gene has CDR1 LGHNA and CDR2 YSLEER. The CDR3 protein is CASSQGGGYGYTF. CDR3 DNA sequence: TGCGCCAGCAGCCAAGGAGGAGGCTATGGCTACACCTTC.

The genes are TRBV27 and TRBJ2-3, with TRBD2 identical over 7 bases. This CDR3 region has 15 residues. The ends lost 7 bases at V and 0 bases at J; junction bases unmatched: 7. In germline, CDR1 is MNHEY, CDR2 SMNVEV (reference sequence). CDR3 protein: CASTSPSGSTDTQYF. CDR3 DNA: TGTGCCAGCACCTCCCCTAGCGGTAGCACAGATACGCAGTATTTT.

V usage is TRBV18 and J usage is TRBJ1-5, with D uncertain. Germline assignment: CDR1 KGHSH and CDR2 LQKENI. The CDR3 runs 14 residues. The germline V and J ends were trimmed by 3 bases and 3 bases, with 9 bases remaining between them. CDR3 sequence: CASSPPGDNQPQHF. The CDR3 DNA sequence: TGTGCCAGCTCACCGCCCGGGGACAATCAGCCCCAGCATTTT.

The gene calls are TRBV7-9 and TRBJ2-5, with 9 bases aligning to TRBD2. Trimming removed 0 bases from V and 5 bases from J; junction bases left unmatched: 1. Per germline, CDR1 SEHNR and CDR2 FQNEAQ (reference sequence). The CDR3 is made up of 14 amino acids. CDR3 in DNA: TGTGCCAGCAGCTTAGCTGGACTAGCGGAGACCCAGTACTTC. This sequence encodes CASSLAGLAETQYF.

The V call is TRBV5-4, the J call TRBJ1-1; 7 bases fit TRBD1. V lost 4 bases, J lost 2 bases, and 5 bases stayed unmatched. In germline, CDR1 is SGHNT, CDR2 YYREEE (reference sequence). CDR3 length: 14 amino acids. The CDR3 here is CASSTGTVNTEAFF. The DNA of the CDR3 is TGTGCCAGCAGCACCGGGACAGTCAACACTGAAGCTTTCTTT.

Here the CDR3 reads CASNPSLGSYEQYF. The DNA of the CDR3 is TGCGCCAGCAATCCCAGCCTGGGCAGCTACGAGCAGTACTTC. The chain combines TRBV23-1 with TRBJ2-7; D gene uncertain. TRBV23-1 is an open reading frame, and its role is uncertain. The V and J ends lost 7 bases and 3 bases respectively, with 16 bases between them. The CDR3 is 14 amino acids.

The J gene is TRBJ1-1, the V gene TRBV28; no clear D. The CDR3 length is 14 residues. Per germline, CDR1 MDHEN and CDR2 SYDVKM. The germline V and J ends were trimmed by 5 bases and 3 bases, with 13 bases remaining between them. The CDR3 DNA reads TGTGCCAGCAGTCCCCCTAGATGGGACACTGAAGCTTTCTTT. Translation gives CASSPPRWDTEAFF.

V and J are TRBV30 and TRBJ2-3, with 10 nucleotides matching TRBD2. The V and J ends lost 0 bases and 3 bases, in that order; junction bases with no gene match: 3. Germline CDR1 is GTSNPN and CDR2 is SVGIG (reference sequence). CDR3 length: 15 residues. The CDR3 protein is CAWSVVSGRTDTQYF. The CDR3 DNA follows: TGTGCCTGGAGTGTGGTTAGCGGGAGGACAGATACGCAGTATTTT. Full variable domain (missing parts from reference TRBV30 and TRBJ2-3): SQTIHQWPATLVQPVGSPLSLECTVEGTSNPNLYWYRQAAGRGLQLLFYSVGIGQISSEVPQNLSASRPQDRQFILSSKKLLLSDSGFYLCAWSVVSGRTDTQYFGPGTRLTVL.

The sample holds one count of this clone. The rearrangement uses TRBV9 and TRBJ2-3; perhaps TRBD1 as D (6 bases). The ends were cut back, 4 bases at V and 4 bases at J, with 10 bases in the middle. The CDR3 length is 13 residues. Per germline, CDR1 SGDLS and CDR2 YYNGEE. CDR3 protein: CASSITGPDTQYF. CDR3 coding DNA: TGTGCCAGCAGCATTACAGGGCCAGATACGCAGTATTTT.